Listed below are T cell receptor beta chains from one sample, sequenced in a study of cytomegalovirus exposure and HLA in healthy donors. The assay was immunoSEQ multiplex PCR, and TCRdb's table has in-frame clones only and misses some. The sample holds roughly 98,000 clones, 55% to 75% seen once. Material: PBMCs. The source is a man between 45 and 60 years old in good health and CMV-seronegative. CDR3s include the opening cysteine and the closing phenylalanine or tryptophan. The D gene is left open where the match is weak. Size values are once, few and many counts, or a class for expanded clones, and some rows have none.

J,size,V,D,DNA,CDR3
TRBJ2-7,few,TRBV9,.,TGTGCCAGCAGCCCCAATTTCGGAGGTGTCTACGAGCAGTACTTC,CASSPNFGGVYEQYF
TRBJ2-1,.,TRBV4-3,TRBD2,TGCGCCAGCAGCCAAAGAAGGGTGGGGGGGAGTTTCTGGAATGAGCAGTTCTTC,CASSQRRVGGSFWNEQFF
TRBJ1-1,.,TRBV13,.,TGTGCCAGCAGCTTAGGGCGTCAGGTTCACACTGAAGCTTTCTTT,CASSLGRQVHTEAFF
TRBJ2-7,large,TRBV21-1,.,TGTGCCAGCAGCACCCCGGGACAGATGAACTACGAGCAGTACTTC,CASSTPGQMNYEQYF
TRBJ1-5,few,TRBV2,TRBD1,TGTGCCAGCATGGGGACAGGGGGCACTCAGCCCCAGCATTTT,CASMGTGGTQPQHF
TRBJ2-2,.,TRBV5-1,.,TGCGCCAGCAGCTACCCTAGGTCGGGGGAGCTGTTTTTT,CASSYPRSGELFF
TRBJ2-2,.,TRBV9,.,TGTGCCAGCAGCGCACGTAGCGGAATAAACACCGGGGAGCTGTTTTTT,CASSARSGINTGELFF
TRBJ2-1,.,TRBV7-7,.,TGTGCTAGCAGCCGGGGACTGATAGACAATGAGCAGTTCTTC,CASSRGLIDNEQFF
TRBJ1-1,.,TRBV7-9,.,TGTGCCAGCAGCTTATCCCTCGGCAGGGACACTGAAGCTTTCTTT,CASSLSLGRDTEAFF
TRBJ2-1,.,TRBV27,.,TGTGCCAGCAGTCCTCCGCCAGGGCGGGAGCAGTTCTTC,CASSPPPGREQFF
TRBJ2-3,.,TRBV5-1,TRBD2,TGCGCCAGCAGCTTGGTGGGACTAGCGGGGACGACAGATACGCAGTATTTT,CASSLVGLAGTTDTQYF
TRBJ1-2,.,TRBV2,.,TGTGCCAGCAGTGAACTCGGGATATCTACCTATGGCTACACCTTC,CASSELGISTYGYTF
TRBJ2-7,few,TRBV6-5,.,TGTGCCAGCAGTTACGGGAGCTTCTACGAGCAGTACTTC,CASSYGSFYEQYF
TRBJ1-4,.,TRBV6-1,.,TGTGCCAGCAGTGAGGGGGGGGCGGGTGAAAAACTGTTTTTT,CASSEGGAGEKLFF
TRBJ1-1,.,TRBV7-8,.,TGTGCCAGCAGCTTAGCCGATGGAGGAGGTGAAGCTTTCTTT,CASSLADGGGEAFF
TRBJ2-4,.,TRBV29-1,.,TGCAGCGTTGATAGAGGAGCGGTTCAGTACTTC,CSVDRGAVQYF
TRBJ2-7,few,TRBV2,.,TGTGCCAGCAGCTCCAACGAGGGTTACGAGCAGTACTTC,CASSSNEGYEQYF
TRBJ1-5,once,TRBV5-6,TRBD1,TGTGCCAGCAGCTCGGACAGGGCTAGGAATGGGGCTCAGCCCCAGCATTTT,CASSSDRARNGAQPQHF
TRBJ2-7,few,TRBV15,.,TGTGCCACCAGCGACTCCTCCGGGTTCCGTGCCCCCTACGAGCAGTACTTC,CATSDSSGFRAPYEQYF
TRBJ2-6,once,TRBV29-1,TRBD2,TGCAGCGTTGAAGCTACGGGAGGGTCTGGGGCCAACGTCCTGACTTTC,CSVEATGGSGANVLTF
TRBJ2-7,.,TRBV5-1,.,TGCGCCAGCAGCTTGCACAACTCCTACGAGCAGTACTTC,CASSLHNSYEQYF
TRBJ2-7,.,TRBV2,TRBD1,TGTGCCAGCAGTGAATTTTCCGGACAGGGCTACGAGCAGTACTTC,CASSEFSGQGYEQYF
TRBJ1-2,few,TRBV2,.,TGTGCCAGCAGTTATTCCGGGACAGGCTACACCTTC,CASSYSGTGYTF
TRBJ2-7,.,TRBV5-4,TRBD1,TGTGCCAGCAGCTTGAGGGACAGGCCAAAGGACGAGCAGTACTTC,CASSLRDRPKDEQYF
TRBJ2-7,.,TRBV4-1,.,TGCGCCAGCAGCCAAGCGGCCGGGGTCCACGAGCAGTACTTC,CASSQAAGVHEQYF
TRBJ2-7,few,TRBV27,.,TGTGCCAGCAGTTTAGCGCGATCCTACGAGCAGTACTTC,CASSLARSYEQYF
TRBJ2-7,.,TRBV7-9,TRBD1,TGTTCCAGCAGCTTGGGTGGGACAGGGACCTACGAGCAGTACTTC,CSSSLGGTGTYEQYF
TRBJ1-3,few,TRBV28,.,TGTGCCAGCAGTTTTTCGGGGGATGGAAACACCATATATTTT,CASSFSGDGNTIYF
TRBJ1-5,.,TRBV10-3,TRBD1,TGTGCCATCAGCCCTGGACAGGGTGATCAGCCCCAGCATTTT,CAISPGQGDQPQHF
TRBJ1-5,few,TRBV6-6,.,TGTGCCAGCAGTTACGGGGGGGCTAATCAGCCCCAGCATTTT,CASSYGGANQPQHF
TRBJ2-7,few,TRBV27,TRBD1,TGTGCCAGCAGTTTTTGGGACAGGAGAACCTACGAGCAGTACTTC,CASSFWDRRTYEQYF
TRBJ2-2,.,TRBV18,TRBD1,TGTGCCAGCTCATCACCGGGACAGGGGGCGTGGGAGCTGTTTTTT,CASSSPGQGAWELFF
TRBJ1-4,few,TRBV6-5,TRBD1,TGTGCCAGCAGTTACTTGACAGGGGGTGGTGAAAAACTGTTTTTT,CASSYLTGGGEKLFF
TRBJ2-7,few,TRBV15,TRBD1,TGTGCCACCAGCGCACAAGAACAGGGGTACCACTACGAGCAGTACTTC,CATSAQEQGYHYEQYF